A selection of T cell receptor beta chains follows, all from one sample in a study of blood T cell repertoires in COVID-19. Method: immunoSEQ multiplex PCR; TCRdb's copy keeps in-frame clones and lacks some. Of around 100,000 clones in the sample, around 83% were seen once. The sequencing input was peripheral blood. All receptors derive from a human donor in a cohort sampled during active COVID-19. Both conserved end residues are part of each CDR3. Size is omitted from some rows. Given values are once, few, many or a class for expanded clones.

v_call	clone_size	j_call	cdr3_aa
TRBV7-2	NA	TRBJ1-2	CASSLKEMNYGYTF
TRBV10-1	NA	TRBJ1-1	CASSESIAYTEAFF
TRBV18	NA	TRBJ2-1	CASSPPSVSGRFF
TRBV5-1	NA	TRBJ2-3	CASSSGTSEDTQYF
TRBV7-9	few	TRBJ2-1	CASSPPPRLAVYNEQFF
TRBV21-1	NA	TRBJ1-5	CASAGRGEGNQPQHF
TRBV7-9	NA	TRBJ2-5	CASSSPRVTGGIQETQYF
TRBV13	NA	TRBJ2-5	CASSRPAGGSETQYF
TRBV6-5	NA	TRBJ2-1	CASRVRQYNEQFF
TRBV7-8	NA	TRBJ2-3	CASRARRDRGPTDTQYF
TRBV28	NA	TRBJ2-5	CASWDRKETQYF
TRBV30	NA	TRBJ1-2	CAWSTGAVQGYTF
TRBV6-1	NA	TRBJ1-2	CASSEAARTDYGYTF
TRBV2	NA	TRBJ2-1	CASSASGGSYNEQFF
TRBV3-1/TRBV3-2	NA	TRBJ2-5	CASSQGNSNQETQYF
TRBV25-1	NA	TRBJ2-5	CASSEYSGGPETQYF
TRBV9	NA	TRBJ2-1	CASSVRDFGEQFF
TRBV15	NA	TRBJ1-5	CATSPAGDNQPQHF
TRBV10-3	NA	TRBJ1-1	CAISARGTEAFF
TRBV6-2/TRBV6-3	NA	TRBJ2-5	CASSSPALAGASKQETQYF
TRBV14	NA	TRBJ2-1	CASSLTSGGIDNEQFF
TRBV19	once	TRBJ1-1	CASSAQGARSTEAFF
TRBV28	NA	TRBJ2-7	CASRGQAYEQYF
TRBV28	NA	TRBJ1-5	CASSWWTGNQPQHF
TRBV9	NA	TRBJ2-7	CASSASPGTGHEQYF
TRBV27	NA	TRBJ1-2	CASSLSQGFYGYTF
TRBV9	NA	TRBJ2-1	CASSVGASGGREQFF
TRBV6-2/TRBV6-3	NA	TRBJ2-1	CASSSLGLAGRNEQFF
TRBV6-5	NA	TRBJ1-6	CASSDSFYNPSPLHF
TRBV28	NA	TRBJ1-4	CASSLGGTGNEKLFF
TRBV19	NA	TRBJ1-1	CASSIGYRTEAFF
TRBV6-2/TRBV6-3	NA	TRBJ1-6	CASSYSGAPGSPLHF
TRBV5-1	NA	TRBJ2-7	CASSLGTSGGYEQYF
TRBV2	few	TRBJ2-2	CASAGTGFSGELFF
TRBV24-1	NA	TRBJ2-1	CATSDLSSGTSSMNNEQFF
TRBV11-2	NA	TRBJ2-7	CASSGGLAGDIHSYEQYF
TRBV28	NA	TRBJ1-6	CASSWTEAANSPLHF
TRBV27	NA	TRBJ2-3	CASSFLSTSGSEDTQYF
TRBV5-1	NA	TRBJ2-7	CASSLGQDIYEQYF